These 31 T cell receptor beta chains originate from one sample sequenced in a study of blood T cell repertoires in COVID-19. The protocol was immunoSEQ multiplex PCR, while the TCRdb copy is restricted to in-frame clones and leaves out a portion. The sample has approximately 300,000 clones; approximately 90% are singletons. Source material: peripheral blood. These TCRs come from a woman between 25 and 40 years old with COVID-19, enrolled during active disease.

This chain links TRBV19 with TRBJ1-5; 7 nucleotides line up with TRBD1. The CDR3 is made up of 20 amino acids. Germline V CDR1 and CDR2: LNHDA, SQIVND (reference sequence). V shed 4 bases and J 5 bases; nucleotides not matched to a gene: 23. The CDR3 sequence: CASSTPRGGRPTHLHQPQHF. The CDR3 DNA reads as TGTGCCAGTAGTACCCCTAGAGGGGGCAGGCCAACCCACCTTCATCAGCCCCAGCATTTT.

In its sample, this clone was seen a few times. The chain carries TRBV6-6 and TRBJ2-7; 14 bases are a match to TRBD2. CDR3 length: 17 amino acids. Germline CDR1 reads MNHNY; CDR2 reads SVGAGI (reference sequence). Unmatched junction bases numbered 6, after V lost 5 bases and J lost 0 bases. CDR3 sequence: CASSRGLAGGFSYEQYF. The CDR3 DNA follows: TGTGCCAGCAGTCGTGGACTAGCGGGAGGATTCTCCTACGAGCAGTACTTC.

The chain employs TRBV6-1 and TRBJ2-1; 10 bases are a match to TRBD2. Trimming removed 0 bases from V and 8 bases from J; junction bases left unmatched: 13. Germline loops: CDR1 MNHNS, CDR2 SASEGT. The CDR3 contains 18 residues. CDR3 residues: CASSEAPQISGRGDEQFF. The CDR3 DNA follows: TGTGCCAGCAGTGAAGCGCCCCAGATAAGCGGGAGGGGCGATGAGCAGTTCTTC.

J is TRBJ1-4 and V is TRBV11-2; no firm D call. The CDR3 spans 16 residues. Germline V gene data show CDR1 as SGHAT and CDR2 as FQNNGV. V lost 5 bases and J 0 bases, leaving 13 bases between the germline ends. The CDR3 DNA follows: TGTGCCAGCAGCCCCCGGCAGCGGGCAACTAATGAAAAACTGTTTTTT. Its translation is CASSPRQRATNEKLFF. The entire variable domain, with the rest obtained from reference TRBV11-2 and TRBJ1-4, is as follows: EAGVAQSPRYKIIEKRQSVAFWCNPISGHATLYWYQQILGQGPKLLIQFQNNGVVDDSQLPKDRFSAERLKGVDSTLKIQPAKLEDSAVYLCASSPRQRATNEKLFFGSGTQLSVL.

The chain recombines TRBV19 with TRBJ1-4; 7 bases are a match to TRBD1. Germline loops: CDR1 LNHDA, CDR2 SQIVND (reference sequence). V gave up 6 bases and J gave up 6 bases; unmatched junction bases: 1. The CDR3 is 12 residues long. CDR3 in DNA: TGTGCCAGTAGCGGACAGGATGAAAAACTGTTTTTT. Amino acids: CASSGQDEKLFF.

This chain joins TRBV9 and TRBJ1-4; no firm D call. The germline V gene has CDR1 SGDLS and CDR2 YYNGEE. The V and J ends lost 0 bases and 0 bases respectively, with 6 bases between them. The CDR3 length is 15 residues. The CDR3 is CASSVGAATNEKLFF. The CDR3 DNA is TGTGCCAGCAGCGTAGGGGCAGCAACTAATGAAAAACTGTTTTTT.

The chain carries TRBV2 and TRBJ2-2, with D possibly being TRBD1 (6 bases). This CDR3 is built from 14 residues. Trimming stripped 7 bases from V and 0 bases from J, with 9 bases between. Looked up from germline, CDR1 is SNHLY and CDR2 is FYNNEI. The CDR3 DNA is TGTGCCAGCACCGACAGGCCGAACACCGGGGAGCTGTTTTTT. This encodes CASTDRPNTGELFF.

The V call is TRBV30, the J call TRBJ2-1, with 7 bases that match TRBD2. CDR1 and CDR2 (germline): GTSNPN, SVGIG (reference sequence). This CDR3 is 15 amino acids long. Trimming at V came to 2 bases and at J to 4 bases, leaving 8 bases not matched to a gene. The CDR3 is CAWSPGWEGYNEQFF. CDR3 sequence (DNA): TGTGCCTGGAGTCCAGGGTGGGAGGGGTACAATGAGCAGTTCTTC.

J is TRBJ1-5 and V is TRBV10-2, with TRBD1 identical over 7 bases. V shed 6 bases and J 7 bases; nucleotides not matched to a gene: 3. CDR3 length equals 12 residues. CDR1 and CDR2 from the germline V gene are WSHSY and SAAADI. This CDR3 reads CASSPGGQPQHF. The DNA for the CDR3 is TGCGCCAGCAGCCCAGGGGGACAGCCCCAGCATTTT.

The V call is TRBV10-3, the J call TRBJ2-2; D is possibly TRBD2 (5 bases). The germline V and J ends were trimmed by 10 bases and 7 bases, with 13 bases remaining between them. The CDR3 is 12 residues long. Germline V gene lookup returns CDR1 ENHRY and CDR2 SYGVKD. The DNA of the CDR3 is TGTGCCACCTCCCCTGCGGGCGGGGAGCTGTTTTTT. Its translation is CATSPAGGELFF.

A note on this clone: At one of its ends the junction is not consistent with the germline gene, which may arise from a read error. The same CDR3 arises from other DNA sequences in this sample as well. This chain links TRBV30 with TRBJ2-1, with 10 bases fitting TRBD2. The CDR3 consists of 16 residues. From germline, CDR1 is GTSNPN and CDR2 SVGIG (reference sequence). The CDR3 spells CAWSTPGLASNNEQFF. CDR3 sequence (DNA): TGCGCCTGGAGTACACCGGGACTAGCGTCCAACAATGAGCAGTTCTTC.

The chain has TRBV2 and TRBJ1-2, with D unresolved. V was pared by 7 bases and J by 0 bases, with 12 bases between. Looked up from germline, CDR1 is SNHLY and CDR2 is FYNNEI. This CDR3 is built from 14 residues. The CDR3 DNA follows: TGTGCCAGCATCCTCGCGGGGTCTAACTATGGCTACACCTTC. As protein: CASILAGSNYGYTF.

The rearrangement joins TRBV28 to TRBJ1-5; D gene ambiguous. The CDR3 consists of 13 residues. The V gene lost 7 bases and the J gene lost 3 bases, with 10 bases spanning the gap. Germline CDR1 and CDR2: MDHEN and SYDVKM. This CDR3 reads CASTPYVNQPQHF. The CDR3 bases are TGTGCCAGCACCCCGTATGTCAATCAGCCCCAGCATTTT.

The chain recombines TRBV24-1 with TRBJ2-5; TRBD1 is a possible D gene (6 bases). V lost 2 bases, J lost 3 bases, and 12 bases lay in between. Germline CDR1 is KGHDR and CDR2 is SFDVKD. The CDR3 length is 15 residues. DNA for the CDR3: TGTGCCACCAGTGATTCTTTACAGGGTGAAGAGACCCAGTACTTC. Amino acids: CATSDSLQGEETQYF.

CDR3 region: CASSTLGGGRGYTF. CDR3 coding DNA: TGTGCCAGCAGTACCCTCGGCGGGGGACGGGGCTACACCTTC. The chain is built from TRBV6-5 and TRBJ1-2, with D perhaps matching TRBD1 (5 bases). With 5 bases removed from V and 8 bases from J, the gap between germline ends came to 18 bases. Germline loops: CDR1 MNHEY, CDR2 SVGAGI. This CDR3 is built from 14 residues.

This clone turned up a few times. J is TRBJ1-1 and V is TRBV5-1; D is perhaps TRBD1 (5 bases). The germline V gene encodes CDR1 SGHRS and CDR2 YFSETQ. The CDR3 is 13 residues long. V shed 2 bases and J shed 5 bases, with 10 bases lying between them. The CDR3 nucleotides are TGCGCCAGCAGCTTTGGGGCGCGGACTGAAGCTTTCTTT. This sequence encodes CASSFGARTEAFF.

The gene calls are TRBV19 and TRBJ2-1; 9 nucleotides agree with TRBD1. The junction had 4 bases not matched to a gene; V was cut back by 6 bases and J by 7 bases. Germline V gene sequence: CDR1 LNHDA, CDR2 SQIVND (reference sequence). This CDR3 has 13 residues. In DNA form, the CDR3 reads TGTGCCAGTAGACAGGGGGCGAAAAATGAGCAGTTCTTC. It is translated as CASRQGAKNEQFF.

The gene calls are TRBV18 and TRBJ2-1; 11 nucleotides match TRBD2. The CDR3 sequence is 16 residues long. Germline CDR1 is KGHSH and CDR2 is LQKENI. Trimming at V came to 3 bases and at J to 1 base, leaving 2 bases not matched to a gene. The CDR3 DNA follows: TGTGCCAGCTCACCCTTAGCGGGAGGGTCCTACAATGAGCAGTTCTTC. Translation: CASSPLAGGSYNEQFF.

This chain joins TRBV5-1 and TRBJ2-4, with TRBD1 matching over 9 bases. The CDR3 has 18 residues. Germline V gives CDR1 SGHRS, CDR2 YFSETQ. The trim removed 4 bases at V and 0 bases at J, leaving 11 bases unmatched. This CDR3 is CASSPRDRATLAKNIQYF. The CDR3 coding sequence is TGCGCCAGCAGCCCGAGGGACAGGGCAACTTTAGCCAAAAACATTCAGTACTTC.

This clone is a singleton in its sample. The chain links TRBV7-2 to TRBJ1-4; TRBD1 matches 12 bases. Germline V gene sequence: CDR1 SGHTA, CDR2 FQGNSA. The CDR3 runs 16 residues. The trim removed 5 bases at V and 8 bases at J, leaving 9 bases unmatched. The CDR3 nucleotides are TGTGCCAGCAGCCCCCGGGACAGGGGGCCTAGGGAAAAACTGTTTTTT. Translation gives CASSPRDRGPREKLFF.

This chain connects TRBV27 to TRBJ1-4, with D unresolved. CDR3 length: 15 residues. V gave up 5 bases and J gave up 0 bases, with 10 bases separating them. CDR1 and CDR2 from the germline V gene are MNHEY and SMNVEV (reference sequence). The CDR3 reads CASSPRPTTNEKLFF. In DNA, the CDR3 is TGTGCCAGCAGTCCGAGGCCGACAACTAATGAAAAACTGTTTTTT.

V is TRBV28 and J is TRBJ2-1; 9 positions agree with TRBD2. The length of the CDR3 is 16 residues. Germline trimming cut 5 bases from V and 7 bases from J; bases unmatched to any gene: 12. The germline V gene has CDR1 MDHEN and CDR2 SYDVKM. This CDR3 is CASSPRGREGRNEQFF. DNA for the CDR3: TGTGCCAGCAGTCCACGGGGGCGGGAGGGCCGGAATGAGCAGTTCTTC.

The rearrangement links TRBV11-3 to TRBJ2-1, with TRBD2 identical over 8 bases. CDR3 length: 14 amino acids. The J segment lost 6 bases and the V segment lost 0 bases, leaving 1 base of the junction unmatched. Germline V lookup: CDR1 SGHNT, CDR2 YENEEA. DNA for the CDR3: TGTGCCAGCAGCTTAGAAGGGACTAGCAATGAGCAGTTCTTC. Its protein product is CASSLEGTSNEQFF.

The chain links TRBV30 to TRBJ1-2; 7 nucleotides align to TRBD1. Germline CDR1 is GTSNPN and CDR2 is SVGIG (reference sequence). The CDR3 contains 14 residues. Trimming took 6 bases from V and 2 from J; bases not matched to a gene: 9. CDR3 residues: CACQTGWGNYGYTF. CDR3 DNA sequence: TGTGCCTGTCAGACAGGGTGGGGGAACTATGGCTACACCTTC.

The chain recombines TRBV2 with TRBJ1-5; D is possibly TRBD1 (5 bases). CDR1 SNHLY and CDR2 FYNNEI come from the germline V gene. The CDR3 contains 14 residues. V dropped 2 bases and J dropped 4 bases, with 9 bases sitting between them. Here the CDR3 reads CASSEQGRNQPQHF. The CDR3 DNA is TGTGCCAGCAGTGAACAGGGTAGGAATCAGCCCCAGCATTTT.

The chain recombines TRBV28 with TRBJ1-5; D gene uncertain. Germline CDR1 reads MDHEN; CDR2 reads SYDVKM. The CDR3 spans 12 residues. The V gene lost 4 bases and the J gene lost 8 bases, with 9 bases spanning the gap. DNA of the CDR3: TGTGCCAGCAGTTCCCCCTTAAAGCCCCAGCATTTT. Translation gives CASSSPLKPQHF.

This clone was seen once. The genes are TRBV6-5 and TRBJ2-3; D gene uncertain. Trimming shortened V by 6 bases and J by 6 bases, and 7 bases separated the two germline ends. The CDR3 runs to 11 residues. The germline V gene encodes CDR1 MNHEY and CDR2 SVGAGI. CDR3 sequence: CASREWDTQYF. For the CDR3, the DNA is TGTGCCAGCAGGGAGTGGGATACGCAGTATTTT.

A word on this clone: The identical CDR3 is also encoded by other nucleotide sequences in the sample. The V gene is TRBV7-2, the J gene TRBJ2-2; TRBD2 matches 14 bases. Germline values: CDR1 SGHTA, CDR2 FQGNSA. The CDR3 has 16 residues. The J segment lost 7 bases and the V segment lost 4 bases, leaving 5 bases of the junction unmatched. The CDR3 here is CASSSRLAGGIGELFF. As DNA, the CDR3 is TGTGCCAGCAGCTCGCGACTAGCGGGAGGGATCGGGGAGCTGTTTTTT. Filled out from reference TRBV7-2 and TRBJ2-2, the complete variable domain reads GAGVSQSPSNKVTEKGKDVELRCDPISGHTALYWYRQSLGQGLEFLIYFQGNSAPDKSGLPSDRFSAERTGGSVSTLTIQRTQQEDSAVYLCASSSRLAGGIGELFFGEGSRLTVL.

This chain joins TRBV3-1 (or the pseudogene TRBV3-2) and TRBJ1-1, with 7 bases that match TRBD1. The length of the CDR3 is 14 residues. V gave up 0 bases and J gave up 4 bases; unmatched junction bases: 2. CDR1 is LGHDT, CDR2 YNNKEL, per germline (reference sequence). The CDR3 is CASSQEDRITEAFF. CDR3 sequence (DNA): TGTGCCAGCAGCCAAGAGGACAGGATCACTGAAGCTTTCTTT.

This clone is medium-sized (0.01 to 0.1%) within its sample. This chain connects TRBV6-5 to TRBJ2-1; D not resolved. The CDR3 totals 16 residues. V lost 0 bases and J lost 0, with 9 bases in between. The germline V gene encodes CDR1 MNHEY and CDR2 SVGAGI. Here the CDR3 DNA reads TGTGCCAGCAGTTACTCGAGTGAGCGCTCCTACAATGAGCAGTTCTTC. Its translation: CASSYSSERSYNEQFF.

The V call is TRBV4-3, the J call TRBJ2-1, with D perhaps TRBD2 (6 bases). Trimming left V 0 bases short and J 3 bases short, with 6 bases between. CDR1 and CDR2 (germline): LGHNA, YSLEER. This CDR3 region has 14 residues. DNA of the CDR3: TGCGCCAGCAGCCAAGAGGGACTCTACAATGAGCAGTTCTTC. Its translation is CASSQEGLYNEQFF.